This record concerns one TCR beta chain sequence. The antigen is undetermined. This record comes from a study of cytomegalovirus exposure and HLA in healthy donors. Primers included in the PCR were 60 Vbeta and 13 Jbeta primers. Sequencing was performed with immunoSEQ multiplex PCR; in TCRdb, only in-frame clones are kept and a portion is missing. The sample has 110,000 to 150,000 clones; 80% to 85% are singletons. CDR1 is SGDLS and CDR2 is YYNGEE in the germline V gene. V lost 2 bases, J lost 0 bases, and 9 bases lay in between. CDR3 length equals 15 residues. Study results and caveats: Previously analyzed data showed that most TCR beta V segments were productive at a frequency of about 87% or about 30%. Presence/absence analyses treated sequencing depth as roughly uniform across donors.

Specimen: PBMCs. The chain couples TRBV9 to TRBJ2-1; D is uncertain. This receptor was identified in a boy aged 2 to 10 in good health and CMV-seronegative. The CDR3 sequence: CASSVDLSSYNEQFF. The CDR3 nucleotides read TGTGCCAGCAGCGTCGACTTGAGCTCCTACAATGAGCAGTTCTTC.